The sequence of this T cell receptor beta chain was determined in a study of cytomegalovirus exposure and HLA in healthy donors. Study-level background: Ancestry clustering placed about four fifths of roughly 400 genotyped donors in the Caucasian-associated cluster.

Study results and limitations: In an earlier analysis, in some 500 donors, most V segments appeared productive either ~90% or ~30% of the time. A missense DCLRE1C variant was associated with V- and J-gene trimming of TCR beta chains in a later analysis, and an independent cohort replicated the association.

V was clipped by 3 bases and J by 2 bases; unmatched bases: 4. CDR1 is KGHSH and CDR2 is LQKENI in the germline V gene. The CDR3 spans 14 residues. PCR employed 60 Vbeta and 13 Jbeta primers. Some clones are missing from TCRdb's copy, which holds only in-frame ones; the method was immunoSEQ multiplex PCR. Altogether over 200,000 clones are present, more than 75% being singletons, with the ten largest covering about 1.2%. On this clone itself: The antigen is unknown.

Sequenced input: PBMCs. This chain connects TRBV18 to TRBJ2-7; 7 nucleotides agree with TRBD1. The receptor was isolated from a human donor in good health. The CDR3 here is CASSPRDRPYEQYF. In DNA, the CDR3 is TGTGCCAGCTCACCTCGGGACAGACCCTACGAGCAGTACTTC.